Listed below are T cell receptor beta chains from one sample, sequenced in a study of CD8 T cells in ankylosing spondylitis. TCRdb passed the 5' RACE reads through MiXCR, listing each CDR3 protein once. Among 100,000 to 150,000 distinct CDR3 sequences listed, about a tenth were seen once. The sample consisted of blood, either unsorted or a sorted T cell fraction (not recorded which). The origin of the receptors is a male donor with ankylosing spondylitis or in good health (not recorded which). Both conserved end residues are part of each CDR3. Fields, in order: clone size, V gene, J gene, D gene, CDR3 protein, CDR3 DNA. A D gene is named only where the DNA matches it firmly. Clone size appears in some rows only: once, few, many, or a class for an expanded clone.

many	TRBV20-1	TRBJ2-3	-	CSAGGRVRDTQYF	TGCAGTGCTGGGGGTCGGGTACGAGATACGCAGTATTTT
many	TRBV27	TRBJ2-7	TRBD2	CASSLQAGANYEQYF	TGTGCCAGCAGTTTACAGGCGGGAGCCAACTACGAGCAGTACTTC
many	TRBV6-5	TRBJ2-3	-	CASSYSSGDTDTQYF	TGTGCCAGCAGTTACTCCAGCGGTGACACAGATACGCAGTATTTT
many	TRBV20-1	TRBJ2-3	TRBD2	CSASEGLAGSADTQYF	TGCAGTGCTAGCGAAGGACTAGCGGGATCGGCAGATACGCAGTATTTT
-	TRBV12-3/TRBV12-4	TRBJ2-1	TRBD2	CASAPTSGSNEQFF	TGTGCCAGCGCCCCGACTAGCGGGAGCAATGAGCAGTTCTTC
many	TRBV4-2	TRBJ1-4	TRBD1	CASSEITGGIDEKLFF	TGTGCCAGCAGCGAAATAACAGGGGGCATCGATGAAAAACTGTTTTTT
many	TRBV11-1	TRBJ2-7	TRBD2	CASSSGTSGSASSYEQYF	TGTGCCAGCAGTTCCGGGACTAGCGGTTCTGCGAGCTCCTACGAGCAGTACTTC
many	TRBV7-9	TRBJ1-2	-	CASSLRGGYGYTF	TGTGCCAGCAGCTTACGGGGAGGCTATGGCTACACCTTC
-	TRBV5-1	TRBJ2-5	TRBD2	CASSLYGLAGGHQETQYF	TGCGCCAGCAGCTTGTATGGGCTAGCGGGAGGACACCAAGAGACCCAGTACTTC
many	TRBV10-3	TRBJ2-5	-	CAIGEFQETQYF	TGTGCCATCGGGGAGTTCCAAGAGACCCAGTACTTC
many	TRBV12-3/TRBV12-4	TRBJ2-7	-	CASGRVVYEQYF	TGTGCCAGCGGCAGGGTGGTGTACGAGCAGTACTTC
many	TRBV5-1	TRBJ2-7	TRBD2	CASSLTSGRSGVEQYF	TGCGCCAGCAGCCTGACTAGCGGGAGAAGTGGGGTCGAGCAGTACTTC
-	TRBV7-2	TRBJ2-5	-	CASSSNRETQYF	TGTGCCAGCAGCTCTAACAGGGAGACCCAGTACTTC
once	TRBV5-1	TRBJ2-1	TRBD2	CASSLRLAGGLTYNEQFF	TGCGCCAGCAGCTTGAGACTAGCGGGAGGGCTGACATACAATGAGCAGTTCTTC
many	TRBV12-3/TRBV12-4	TRBJ2-7	TRBD2	CASSFSGSLNEQYF	TGTGCCAGCAGTTTTAGCGGGAGTTTGAACGAGCAGTACTTC
many	TRBV5-6	TRBJ2-5	TRBD2	CASSFGLAGEETQYF	TGTGCCAGCAGCTTCGGGCTAGCGGGGGAAGAGACCCAGTACTTC
many	TRBV29-1	TRBJ2-7	TRBD2	CSVEGLAGVTYEQYF	TGCAGCGTTGAGGGACTAGCGGGTGTGACCTACGAGCAGTACTTC
-	TRBV5-1	TRBJ2-7	-	CASSFAGDYEQYF	TGCGCCAGCAGCTTTGCAGGCGACTACGAGCAGTACTTC
-	TRBV4-2	TRBJ2-5	TRBD1	CASSQEGPDRGRETQYF	TGTGCCAGCAGCCAAGAAGGACCGGACAGGGGGCGAGAGACCCAGTACTTC
-	TRBV30	TRBJ1-1	-	CAWSVSGVVPEAFF	TGTGCCTGGAGTGTATCAGGGGTGGTTCCTGAAGCTTTCTTT
many	TRBV5-1	TRBJ2-2	-	CASSLVLLWDSTGELFF	TGCGCCAGCAGCTTGGTCTTATTATGGGATAGCACCGGGGAGCTGTTTTTT
many	TRBV5-1	TRBJ2-7	-	CASSLDHYYEQYF	TGCGCCAGCAGCTTGGACCACTACTACGAGCAGTACTTC
many	TRBV20-1	TRBJ2-1	TRBD1	CSAATGGARGEQFF	TGCAGTGCGGCGACAGGGGGCGCTCGGGGCGAGCAGTTCTTC
-	TRBV5-4	TRBJ2-7	-	CASSLRVRFGEQYF	TGTGCCAGCAGCTTGAGGGTTAGGTTTGGAGAGCAGTACTTC
-	TRBV20-1	TRBJ2-1	TRBD1	CSARSPNRGEQFF	TGCAGTGCTAGATCACCGAACAGGGGGGAGCAGTTCTTC
few	TRBV7-2	TRBJ1-1	TRBD1	CASSLAEQGHAFF	TGTGCCAGCAGCTTAGCGGAACAGGGGCACGCTTTCTTT
many	TRBV5-5	TRBJ2-2	-	CASSPMERTWPGELFF	TGTGCCAGCAGCCCTATGGAGCGGACTTGGCCCGGGGAGCTGTTTTTT
many	TRBV20-1	TRBJ2-7	-	CSARDSGSGTYEQYF	TGCAGTGCTAGGGACAGTGGTAGCGGAACCTACGAGCAGTACTTC